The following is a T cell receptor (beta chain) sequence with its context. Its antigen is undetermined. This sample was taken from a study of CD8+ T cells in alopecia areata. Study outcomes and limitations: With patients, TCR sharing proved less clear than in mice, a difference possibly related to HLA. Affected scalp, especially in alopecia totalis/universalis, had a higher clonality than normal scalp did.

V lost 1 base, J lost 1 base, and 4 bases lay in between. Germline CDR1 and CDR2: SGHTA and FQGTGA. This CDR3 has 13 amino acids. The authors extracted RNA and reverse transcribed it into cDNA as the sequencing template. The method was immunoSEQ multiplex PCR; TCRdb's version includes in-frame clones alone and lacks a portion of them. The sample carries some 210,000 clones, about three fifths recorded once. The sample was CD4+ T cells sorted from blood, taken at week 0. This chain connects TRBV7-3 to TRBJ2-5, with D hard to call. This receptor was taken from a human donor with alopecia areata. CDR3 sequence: CASSLNVQETQYF. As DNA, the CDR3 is TGTGCCAGCAGCTTAAATGTCCAAGAGACCCAGTACTTC.